This T cell receptor (beta chain) originates from a study of blood T cell repertoires in COVID-19. This clone was seen a handful of times. Per the original methods: Amplification of reference gene primers provided the estimated nucleated cell counts. Assay used: immunoSEQ multiplex PCR; TCRdb lists only in-frame clones, some missing. The V and J calls and clone size are taken from that table; D and trimming were inferred from the DNA. Here the sample spans hundreds of thousands of clones, around nine tenths being singletons. CDR3 length: 14 amino acids. Germline loops: CDR1 MDHEN, CDR2 SYDVKM. Trimming shortened V by 5 bases and J by 2 bases, and 10 bases separated the two germline ends.

The V call is TRBV28, the J call TRBJ1-5; tentatively, D is TRBD1 (6 bases). This TCR was sampled from a woman aged 40 to 55 who had recovered from COVID-19. Sequenced material: peripheral blood. CDR3 sequence reads: CASSPGDGNQPQHF. As DNA, the CDR3 is TGTGCCAGCAGTCCAGGGGACGGCAATCAGCCCCAGCATTTT.